Reported below is one T cell receptor beta chain. The data were taken from a study of ipilimumab plus nivolumab after autologous stem cell transplantation. Starting 14 to 28 days after autologous transplant, ipilimumab 1 mg/kg was given. The J segment lost 4 bases and the V segment lost 4 bases, leaving 3 bases of the junction unmatched. There are 14 residues in the CDR3. Germline CDR1 KGHSH, CDR2 LQKENI. Some clones are missing from TCRdb's copy, which holds only in-frame ones; the method was immunoSEQ multiplex PCR. The sample lists tens of thousands of clones, approximately 83% occurring once. This specimen was PBMCs, taken in a trial of ipilimumab plus nivolumab as post-transplant consolidation. The chain has TRBV18 and TRBJ1-4; 7 positions match TRBD1. The sequence derives from a male donor with diffuse large B-cell lymphoma. The CDR3 DNA is TGTGCCAGCTCACGGGACAGAATTAATGAAAAACTGTTTTTT. Translating it yields CASSRDRINEKLFF.